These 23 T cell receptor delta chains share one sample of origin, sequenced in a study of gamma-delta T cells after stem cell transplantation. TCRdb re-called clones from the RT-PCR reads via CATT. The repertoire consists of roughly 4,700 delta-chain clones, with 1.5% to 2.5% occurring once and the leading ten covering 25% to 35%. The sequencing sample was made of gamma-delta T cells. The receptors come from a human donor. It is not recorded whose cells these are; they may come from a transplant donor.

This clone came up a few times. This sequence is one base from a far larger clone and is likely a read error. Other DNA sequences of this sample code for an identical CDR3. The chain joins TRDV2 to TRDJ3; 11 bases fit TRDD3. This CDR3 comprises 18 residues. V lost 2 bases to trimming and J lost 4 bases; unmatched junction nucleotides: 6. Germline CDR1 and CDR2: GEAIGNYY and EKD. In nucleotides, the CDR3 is TGTGCCTGTGACATACTGGGGGATAGTACTTGGGACACCCGACAGATGTTTTTC. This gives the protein CACDILGDSTWDTRQMFF.

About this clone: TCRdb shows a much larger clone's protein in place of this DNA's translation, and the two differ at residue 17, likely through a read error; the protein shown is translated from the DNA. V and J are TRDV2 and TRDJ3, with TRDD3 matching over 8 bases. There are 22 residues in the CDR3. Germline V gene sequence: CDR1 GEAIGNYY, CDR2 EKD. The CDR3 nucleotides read TGTGCCTGTGACACGGTTGAATATACTGGGGGTGCCGCGTCCTGGGACGCCCGACAGATGTTTTTC. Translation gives CACDTVEYTGGAASWDARQMFF.

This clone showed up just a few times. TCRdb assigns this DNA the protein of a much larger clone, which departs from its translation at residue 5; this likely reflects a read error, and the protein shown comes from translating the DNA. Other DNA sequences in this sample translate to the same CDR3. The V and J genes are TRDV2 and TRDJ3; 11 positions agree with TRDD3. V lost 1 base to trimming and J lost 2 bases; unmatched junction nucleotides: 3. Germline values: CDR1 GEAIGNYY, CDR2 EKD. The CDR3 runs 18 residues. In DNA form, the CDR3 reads TGTGCCTGTGACACACTGGGGGATAGTACCTGGGACACCCGACAGATGTTTTTC. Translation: CACDTLGDSTWDTRQMFF.

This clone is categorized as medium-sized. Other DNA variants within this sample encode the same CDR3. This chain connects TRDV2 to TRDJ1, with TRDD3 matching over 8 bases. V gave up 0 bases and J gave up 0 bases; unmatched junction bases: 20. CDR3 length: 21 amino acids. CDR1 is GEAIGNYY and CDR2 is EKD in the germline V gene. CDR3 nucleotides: TGTGCCTGTGACACCCTTGAGGGGGTCGAACTGGGGGTACTACACACCGATAAACTCATCTTT. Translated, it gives CACDTLEGVELGVLHTDKLIF.

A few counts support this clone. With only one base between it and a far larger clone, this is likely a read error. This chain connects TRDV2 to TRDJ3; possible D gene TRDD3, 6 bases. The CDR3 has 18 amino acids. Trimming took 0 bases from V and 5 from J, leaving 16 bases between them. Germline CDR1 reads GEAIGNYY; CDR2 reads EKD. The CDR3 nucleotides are TGTGCCTGTGACACCGTACTGGGACGAACCCGGGACACCCGACAGATGTTTTTC. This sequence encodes CACDTVLGRTRDTRQMFF.

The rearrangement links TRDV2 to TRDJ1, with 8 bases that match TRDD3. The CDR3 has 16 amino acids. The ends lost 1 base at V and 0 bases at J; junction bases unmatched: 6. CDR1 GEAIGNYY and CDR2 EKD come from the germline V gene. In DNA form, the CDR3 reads TGTGCCTGTGACACTCTGGGGGACTTCAACACCGATAAACTCATCTTT. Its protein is CACDTLGDFNTDKLIF.

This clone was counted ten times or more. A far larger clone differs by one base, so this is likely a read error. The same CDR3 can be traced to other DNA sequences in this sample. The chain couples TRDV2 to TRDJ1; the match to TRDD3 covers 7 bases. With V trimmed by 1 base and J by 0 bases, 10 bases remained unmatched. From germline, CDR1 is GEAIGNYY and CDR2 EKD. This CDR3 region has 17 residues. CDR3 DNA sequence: TGTGCCTGTGACACAGTGGGGGACCCCGAGGACACCGATAAACTCATCTTT. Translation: CACDTVGDPEDTDKLIF.

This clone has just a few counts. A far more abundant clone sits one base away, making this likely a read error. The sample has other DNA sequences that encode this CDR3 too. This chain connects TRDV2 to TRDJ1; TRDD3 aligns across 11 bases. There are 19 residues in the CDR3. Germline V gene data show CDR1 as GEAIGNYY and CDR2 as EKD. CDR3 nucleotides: TGCGCCTGTGACACCGTACTCCTGGGGGATACTCAGAACCACGATAAACTCATCTTT. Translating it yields CACDTVLLGDTQNHDKLIF.

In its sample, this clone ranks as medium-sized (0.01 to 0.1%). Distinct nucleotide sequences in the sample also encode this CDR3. Here the CDR3 reads CACDPLGASNTDKLIF. DNA of the CDR3: TGTGCCTGTGATCCACTGGGGGCCTCCAACACCGATAAACTCATCTTT. The chain carries TRDV2 and TRDJ1; 8 nucleotides agree with TRDD3. The V gene's germline CDR1 is GEAIGNYY and CDR2 EKD. V lost 4 bases and J lost 0; bases outside the gene matches: 9. This CDR3 region has 16 residues.

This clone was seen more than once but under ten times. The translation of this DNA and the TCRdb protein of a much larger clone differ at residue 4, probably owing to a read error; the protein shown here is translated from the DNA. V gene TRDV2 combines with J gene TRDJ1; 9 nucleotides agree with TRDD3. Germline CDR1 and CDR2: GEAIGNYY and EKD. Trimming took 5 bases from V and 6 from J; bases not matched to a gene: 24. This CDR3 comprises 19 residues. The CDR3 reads CACVTVLGDTRRSENKLIF. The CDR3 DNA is TGTGCCTGTGTCACGGTACTGGGGGACACCAGGAGGTCTGAGAATAAACTCATCTTT.

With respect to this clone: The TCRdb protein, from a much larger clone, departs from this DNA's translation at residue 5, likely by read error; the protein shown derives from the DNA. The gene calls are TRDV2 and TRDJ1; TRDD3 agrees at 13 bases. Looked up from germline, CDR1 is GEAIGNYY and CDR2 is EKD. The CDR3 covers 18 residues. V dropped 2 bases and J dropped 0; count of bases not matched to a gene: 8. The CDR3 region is CACDMLTGGYENTDKLIF. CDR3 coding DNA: TGTGCCTGTGACATGCTGACTGGGGGATACGAGAACACCGATAAACTCATCTTT.

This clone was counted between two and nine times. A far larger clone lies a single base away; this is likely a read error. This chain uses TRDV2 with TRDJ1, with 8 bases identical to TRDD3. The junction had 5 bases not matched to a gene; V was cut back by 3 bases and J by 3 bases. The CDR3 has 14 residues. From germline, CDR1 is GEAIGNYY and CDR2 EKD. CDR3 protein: CACDRLGGSDKLIF. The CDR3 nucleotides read TGTGCCTGTGACCGACTGGGGGGGTCCGATAAACTCATCTTT.

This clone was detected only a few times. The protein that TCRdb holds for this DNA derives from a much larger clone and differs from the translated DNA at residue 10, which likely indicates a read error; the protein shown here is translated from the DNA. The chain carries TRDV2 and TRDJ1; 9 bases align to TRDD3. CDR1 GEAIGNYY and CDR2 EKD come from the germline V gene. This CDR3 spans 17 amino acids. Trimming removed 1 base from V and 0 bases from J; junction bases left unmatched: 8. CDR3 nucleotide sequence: TGTGCCTGTGACACTGTAGGGGGATACAGTGACACCGATAAACTCATCTTT. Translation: CACDTVGGYSDTDKLIF.

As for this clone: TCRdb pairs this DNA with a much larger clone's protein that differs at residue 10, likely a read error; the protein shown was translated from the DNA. CDR3 in DNA: TGTGCCTGTGACTTACTGGGGGACTTCGACACCGATAAACTCATCTTT. The encoded protein is CACDLLGDFDTDKLIF. The chain joins TRDV2 to TRDJ1, with TRDD3 identical over 9 bases. V was pared by 3 bases and J by 0 bases, with 7 bases of the junction left unmatched. The germline V gene has CDR1 GEAIGNYY and CDR2 EKD. The CDR3 loop spans 16 amino acids.

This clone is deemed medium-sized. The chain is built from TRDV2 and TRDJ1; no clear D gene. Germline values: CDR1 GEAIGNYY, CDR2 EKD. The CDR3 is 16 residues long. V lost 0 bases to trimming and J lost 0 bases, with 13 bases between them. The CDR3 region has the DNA TGTGCCTGTGACACCGTTACGGAAGGGTACACCGATAAACTCATCTTT. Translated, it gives CACDTVTEGYTDKLIF.

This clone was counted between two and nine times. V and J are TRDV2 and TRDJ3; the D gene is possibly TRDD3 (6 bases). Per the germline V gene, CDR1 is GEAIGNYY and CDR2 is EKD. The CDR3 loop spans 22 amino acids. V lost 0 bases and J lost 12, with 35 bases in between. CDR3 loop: CACDTVGDQHRRGSRSVRQMFF. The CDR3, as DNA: TGTGCCTGTGACACCGTCGGGGATCAACACCGTCGGGGATCCCGTAGTGTCCGACAGATGTTTTTC.

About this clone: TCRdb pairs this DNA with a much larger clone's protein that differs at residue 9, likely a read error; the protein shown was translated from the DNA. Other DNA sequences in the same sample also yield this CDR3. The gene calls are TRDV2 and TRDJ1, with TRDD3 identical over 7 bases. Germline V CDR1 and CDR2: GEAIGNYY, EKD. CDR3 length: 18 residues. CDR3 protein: CACDTILGNTYYTDKLIF. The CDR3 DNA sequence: TGTGCCTGTGACACCATACTGGGGAATACGTATTACACCGATAAACTCATCTTC.

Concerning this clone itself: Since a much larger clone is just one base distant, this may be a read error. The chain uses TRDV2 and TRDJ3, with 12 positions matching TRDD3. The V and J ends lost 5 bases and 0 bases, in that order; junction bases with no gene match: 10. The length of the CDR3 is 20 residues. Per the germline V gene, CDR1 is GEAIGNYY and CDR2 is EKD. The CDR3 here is CACGASTGGYHSWDTRQMFF. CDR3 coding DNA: TGTGCCTGTGGCGCTAGTACTGGGGGATACCACTCCTGGGACACCCGACAGATGTTTTTC.

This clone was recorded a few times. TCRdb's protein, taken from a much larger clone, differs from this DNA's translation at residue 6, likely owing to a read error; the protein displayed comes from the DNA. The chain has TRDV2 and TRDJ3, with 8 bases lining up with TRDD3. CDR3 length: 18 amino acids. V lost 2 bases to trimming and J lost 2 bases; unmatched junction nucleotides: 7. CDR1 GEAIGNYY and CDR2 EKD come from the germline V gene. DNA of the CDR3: TGTGCCTGTGACATACGGGGGGATAGTACCTGGGACACCCGACAGATGTTTTTC. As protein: CACDIRGDSTWDTRQMFF.

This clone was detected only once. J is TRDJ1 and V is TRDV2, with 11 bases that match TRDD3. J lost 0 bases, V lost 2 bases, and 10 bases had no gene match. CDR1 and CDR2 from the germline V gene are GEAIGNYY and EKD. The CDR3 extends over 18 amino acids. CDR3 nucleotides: TGTGCCTGTGACATACTGGGGGATAGTACCTGGGACACCGATAAACTCATCTTT. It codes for CACDILGDSTWDTDKLIF.

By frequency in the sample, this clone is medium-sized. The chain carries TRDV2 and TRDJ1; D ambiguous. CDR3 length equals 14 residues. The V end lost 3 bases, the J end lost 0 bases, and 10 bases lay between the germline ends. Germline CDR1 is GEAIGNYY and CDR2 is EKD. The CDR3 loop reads CACDPLGYTDKLIF. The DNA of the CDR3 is TGTGCCTGTGACCCTCTAGGTTACACCGATAAACTCATCTTT.

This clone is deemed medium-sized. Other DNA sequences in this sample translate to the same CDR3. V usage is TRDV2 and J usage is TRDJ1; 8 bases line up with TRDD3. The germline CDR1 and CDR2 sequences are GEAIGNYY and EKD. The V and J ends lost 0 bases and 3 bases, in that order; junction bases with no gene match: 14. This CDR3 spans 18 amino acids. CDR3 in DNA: TGTGCCTGTGACACCGTGGGGATACACCCCGTTGAAGCCGATAAACTCATCTTT. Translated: CACDTVGIHPVEADKLIF.

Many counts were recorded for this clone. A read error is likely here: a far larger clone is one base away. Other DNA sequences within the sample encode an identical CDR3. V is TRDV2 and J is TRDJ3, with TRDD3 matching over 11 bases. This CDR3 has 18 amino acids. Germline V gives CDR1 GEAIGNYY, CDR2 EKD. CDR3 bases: TGTGCCTGTGACATACTGGGGGATAGTACCTGGGACACCCGGCAGATGTTTTTC. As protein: CACDILGDSTWDTRQMFF.